The TCR beta chain described here comes from a study of blood T cell repertoires in COVID-19. Some clones are missing from TCRdb's copy, which holds only in-frame ones; the method was immunoSEQ multiplex PCR. The data show more than 150,000 clones, 89% seen once. The CDR3 loop spans 14 amino acids. V dropped 0 bases and J dropped 7 bases, with 9 bases sitting between them. Germline CDR1 KGHSY, CDR2 FQNENV. Sequenced sample: peripheral blood. The chain couples TRBV16 to TRBJ2-2; D perhaps matches TRBD1 (5 bases). The source of this sequence is a man between 40 and 49 years old with acute or convalescent COVID-19. Here the CDR3 reads CASSQSERGGELFF. The CDR3 nucleotides read TGTGCCAGCAGCCAATCGGAAAGGGGCGGGGAGCTGTTTTTT.